The clone carrying this T cell receptor beta chain was observed a few times. The V gene lost 10 bases and the J gene lost 3 bases, with 15 bases spanning the gap. The CDR3 length is 14 residues. Per the germline V gene, CDR1 is ENHRY and CDR2 is SYGVKD. TCR beta CDR3 regions were amplified from RNA. During a first-round RT-PCR of the TCR CDR3, the HTBI primer set was used. One entry per CDR3 protein, called by TCRdb with MiXCR from the multiplex PCR reads. The sample includes approximately 360,000 distinct CDR3 sequences, 20% to 25% of them seen just once. Diagnosis rested on symptoms, serum thyroxine and TRAb, thyroid ultrasound, and orbital computed tomography. This sample was taken from a study of T cells in Graves' hyperthyroidism and ophthalmopathy.

The chain employs TRBV10-3 and TRBJ1-4; D possibly corresponds to TRBD1 (5 bases). The sample was blood. The receptor was derived from a man aged 45-65 years with Graves' hyperthyroidism. The CDR3 DNA sequence: TGTGCCACCGGTGGGGGACTACCTAATGAAAAACTGTTTTTT. Protein sequence: CATGGGLPNEKLFF.